The entry that follows covers one T cell receptor beta chain sequence. This clonotype has a handful of counts. The antigen it recognizes is unknown. The record has no base qualities; no much larger clone is one base away. The sample is drawn from a study of T-cell reconstitution after alpha-beta-depleted transplantation in children (dated by TCRdb to the mid-2010s). Some background on the complete study: Using TCR repertoire profiling, the study quantitatively followed how T-cell immune reconstitution unfolded in children after TCRalphabeta/CD19-depleted allogeneic hematopoietic cell transplantation.

The library was made by PCR. Sequenced using an Illumina HiSeq 2500. Molecular barcoding was employed in the preparation of TCR libraries, with unique molecular identifiers being used to normalize TCRbeta repertoire quantification. The raw public reads went through TCRdb reprocessing: fastp at Q25, MiXCR clone calling, in-frame beta chains kept. Rows are combined by CDR3 protein, so each entry shows the most common genes and DNA. This sample lists hundreds of thousands of distinct CDR3 sequences; 16% were detected once. Together, the top ten hold approximately 1% of the sample. At the junction V is shortened by 1 base and J by 6 bases; bases outside the gene matches: 6. Taken from cysteine to phenylalanine, the CDR3 has 14 residues. Just CDR3 DNA is preserved here, 42 bases in frame from base 1. In the germline V gene (reference sequence), CDR1 corresponds to SSHAT and CDR2 to FNYEAQ.

The receptor chain draws on TRBV7-7 and TRBJ2-7, with TRBD1 identical over 7 junction bases. Here the sequenced sample was PBMCs from the stem cell graft donor, taken from the stem cell graft. This receptor was obtained from a human donor who donated a stem cell graft to a child with acute myeloid leukemia. The bases read TGTGCCAGCAGCTTAGAGGGGACAGTGTCCGAGCAGTACTTC. Its translation reads: CASSLEGTVSEQYF.